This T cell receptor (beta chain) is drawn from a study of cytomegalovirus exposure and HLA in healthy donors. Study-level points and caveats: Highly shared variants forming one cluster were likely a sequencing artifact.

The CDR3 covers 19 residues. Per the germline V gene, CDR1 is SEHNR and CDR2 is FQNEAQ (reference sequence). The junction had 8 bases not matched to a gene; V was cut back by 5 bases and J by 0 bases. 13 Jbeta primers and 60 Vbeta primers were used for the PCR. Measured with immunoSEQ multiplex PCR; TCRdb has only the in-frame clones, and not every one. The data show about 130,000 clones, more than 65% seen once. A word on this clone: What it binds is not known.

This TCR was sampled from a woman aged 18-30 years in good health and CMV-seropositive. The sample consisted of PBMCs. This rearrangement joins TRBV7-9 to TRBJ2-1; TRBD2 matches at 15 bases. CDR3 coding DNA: TGTGCCAGCAGCCCATCGGGACTAGCGGGGGGTAGCTCCTACAATGAGCAGTTCTTC. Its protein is CASSPSGLAGGSSYNEQFF.